The TCR beta chain described here comes from a study of blood T cell repertoires in COVID-19. Overall study context: T cells, B-cell-depleted T cells, or PBMCs supplied cDNA or gDNA.

The germline V gene encodes CDR1 SGHNT and CDR2 YYREEE (reference sequence). With 4 bases clipped from V and 5 bases from J, the junction kept 8 bases outside the gene matches. This CDR3 is built from 14 residues. TCRdb's copy holds only in-frame clones and misses some; the assay was immunoSEQ multiplex PCR. The sample shows some 110,000 clones, roughly 90% of them seen only once. The chain joins TRBV5-4 to TRBJ1-1; TRBD1 aligns across 7 bases. Material: peripheral blood. This TCR was sampled from a man in his fifties or sixties with COVID-19, enrolled during active disease. CDR3 amino acids: CASSKRGRGTEAFF. The CDR3 region has the DNA TGTGCCAGCAGCAAGAGGGGCAGGGGGACTGAAGCTTTCTTT.